The source of this T cell receptor beta chain is a study of blood T cell repertoires in COVID-19. In the original analysis: Estimates of nucleated cell counts were drawn from the amplification of reference gene primers. The protocol was immunoSEQ multiplex PCR, while the TCRdb copy is restricted to in-frame clones and leaves out a portion. From that table come the V and J calls and clone size; the DNA was used to work out D and trimming. The sample carries 150,000 to 160,000 clones, roughly nine tenths recorded once. From germline, CDR1 is SEHNR and CDR2 FQNEAQ (reference sequence). This CDR3 spans 16 amino acids. V was pared by 8 bases and J by 0 bases, with 16 bases between.

The genes are TRBV7-9 and TRBJ2-2, with unresolved D. The sequence derives from a man in his fifties or sixties with acute or convalescent COVID-19. The specimen was peripheral blood. CDR3 region: CASVQPEPANTGELFF. The CDR3 DNA follows: TGTGCCAGCGTACAGCCTGAGCCCGCGAACACCGGGGAGCTGTTTTTT.